A single sample gave rise to the 30 T cell receptor beta chains below, sequenced in a study of blood T cell repertoires in COVID-19. Sequencing was performed with immunoSEQ multiplex PCR; in TCRdb, only in-frame clones are kept and a portion is missing. The sample records around 130,000 clones, roughly 85% being singletons. Input material: peripheral blood. The source of these receptors is a human donor in a cohort sampled during active COVID-19.

The rearrangement links TRBV7-6 to TRBJ2-7; 10 bases align to TRBD2. CDR3 length: 19 amino acids. Unmatched junction bases numbered 18, after V lost 5 bases and J lost 2 bases. Germline assignment: CDR1 SGHVS and CDR2 FNYEAQ. CDR3: CASSTPRIPGLATPYEQYF. The DNA for the CDR3 is TGTGCCAGCAGCACTCCCCGTATACCGGGACTAGCGACCCCCTACGAGCAGTACTTC.

This chain uses TRBV6-5 with TRBJ1-1; D is unclear. The CDR3 runs 14 residues. V was cut by 6 bases and J by 0 bases, with 11 bases left in between. CDR1 and CDR2 from the germline V gene are MNHEY and SVGAGI. CDR3 in amino acids: CASRREIMNTEAFF. The CDR3 DNA sequence: TGTGCCAGCAGGAGGGAAATCATGAACACTGAAGCTTTCTTT.

The V and J genes are TRBV18 and TRBJ1-4, with 7 bases that match TRBD1. Germline CDR1 and CDR2: KGHSH and LQKENI. The V segment lost 5 bases and the J segment 7 bases; nucleotides outside the gene matches: 16. This CDR3 spans 17 amino acids. CDR3 residues: CASSSDMGQIMGEKLFF. CDR3 DNA: TGTGCCAGCTCATCAGACATGGGACAGATAATGGGTGAAAAACTGTTTTTT.

This clone was detected once. The chain links TRBV2 to TRBJ1-4; a weak D match, TRBD1 (5 bases). V lost 6 bases and J lost 8, with 16 bases in between. Germline V gives CDR1 SNHLY, CDR2 FYNNEI. The CDR3 is 14 residues long. The CDR3 here is CASRTGLSEEKLFF. CDR3 nucleotide sequence: TGTGCCAGCAGGACGGGACTGTCGGAGGAAAAACTGTTTTTT.

The chain links TRBV19 to TRBJ2-3, with 7 bases lining up with TRBD1. V dropped 6 bases and J dropped 4; count of bases not matched to a gene: 16. Germline CDR1 reads LNHDA; CDR2 reads SQIVND (reference sequence). CDR3 length equals 17 residues. CDR3 in DNA: TGTGCCAGTAGCCCCCTGCCGGGACAGAGGAGCCCAGATACGCAGTATTTT. Encoded protein: CASSPLPGQRSPDTQYF.

The chain combines TRBV2 with TRBJ2-3, with a weak D call TRBD2 (5 bases). In germline, CDR1 is SNHLY, CDR2 FYNNEI. Trimming left V 3 bases short and J 2 bases short, with 12 bases between. This CDR3 is built from 15 residues. This CDR3 is CASSDGLTPTDTQYF. Written as DNA, the CDR3 is TGTGCCAGCAGTGACGGACTCACCCCCACAGATACGCAGTATTTT.

The chain employs TRBV4-3 and TRBJ2-5; 9 bases line up with TRBD2. With 0 bases clipped from V and 2 bases from J, the junction kept 10 bases outside the gene matches. Germline V gives CDR1 LGHNA, CDR2 YSLEER. This CDR3 is built from 18 residues. The CDR3 region has the DNA TGCGCCAGCAGCCAAGATGTCGCTAGCGGGGTTATACAAGAGACCCAGTACTTC. Translating gives CASSQDVASGVIQETQYF.

This clone was found a few times. The CDR3 DNA is TGTGCCAGCAGTTCTCAGGGGGAGCCTGAAAAACTGTTTTTT. It yields the protein CASSSQGEPEKLFF. The chain joins TRBV6-6 to TRBJ1-4; 7 bases are a match to TRBD1. V gave up 4 bases and J gave up 7 bases; unmatched junction bases: 6. CDR3 length: 14 amino acids. CDR1 is MNHNY and CDR2 is SVGAGI in the germline V gene (reference sequence).

The CDR3 coding sequence is TGTGCCACCAGCACCCGGGGGGGGGCCGGGGAGCTGTTTTTT. Amino acid sequence: CATSTRGGAGELFF. The chain links TRBV15 to TRBJ2-2, with TRBD2 matching over 8 bases. The germline CDR1 and CDR2 sequences are LNHNV and YYDKDF (reference sequence). The V and J ends lost 4 bases and 6 bases, in that order; junction bases with no gene match: 4. The CDR3 covers 14 residues.

The chain combines TRBV30 with TRBJ1-6, with 10 bases lining up with TRBD1. The CDR3 totals 15 residues. V shed 1 base and J 9 bases; nucleotides not matched to a gene: 6. From germline, CDR1 is GTSNPN and CDR2 SVGIG (reference sequence). DNA for the CDR3: TGTGCCTGGAGTGCCCCCGGGACAGGGGCTTCACCCCTCCACTTT. Residues: CAWSAPGTGASPLHF.

This chain uses TRBV3-1 (or the pseudogene TRBV3-2) with TRBJ1-1; D uncertain. Germline-derived CDR1 and CDR2 are LGHDT and YNNKEL (reference sequence). The CDR3 covers 13 residues. V lost 1 base to trimming and J lost 3 bases, with 6 bases between them. Written as DNA, the CDR3 is TGTGCCAGCAGCCAAGGACGGGACACTGAAGCTTTCTTT. Residues: CASSQGRDTEAFF.

The chain uses TRBV10-3 and TRBJ1-1; 8 bases align to TRBD1. Germline loops: CDR1 ENHRY, CDR2 SYGVKD. V lost 0 bases to trimming and J lost 6 bases; unmatched junction nucleotides: 9. CDR3 length equals 16 residues. As DNA, the CDR3 is TGTGCCATCAGTGAGTCGAATCAGGGGGCGCGGGCTGAAGCTTTCTTT. It translates to CAISESNQGARAEAFF.

The V call is TRBV14, the J call TRBJ1-1; D is unclear. Germline V CDR1 and CDR2: SGHDN, FVKESK. This CDR3 comprises 17 residues. Trimming left V 0 bases short and J 3 bases short, with 17 bases between. The CDR3 DNA is TGTGCCAGCAGCCAAGATAGAAGGAGAGTTTCGGACACTGAAGCTTTCTTT. As protein: CASSQDRRRVSDTEAFF.

The chain employs TRBV9 and TRBJ2-7; 7 bases fit TRBD1. V lost 2 bases, J lost 0 bases, and 5 bases stayed unmatched. The CDR3 totals 15 residues. Per germline, CDR1 SGDLS and CDR2 YYNGEE. CDR3 bases: TGTGCCAGCAGCGTCGACAGGGCCAGCTCCTACGAGCAGTACTTC. Its translation is CASSVDRASSYEQYF.

This clone is a singleton in its sample. The chain recombines TRBV6-5 with TRBJ2-2; 7 positions match TRBD1. Germline-derived CDR1 and CDR2 are MNHEY and SVGAGI. V was clipped by 7 bases and J by 1 base; unmatched bases: 6. This CDR3 comprises 15 residues. The CDR3 is CASKGWTGNTGELFF. CDR3 nucleotides: TGTGCCAGCAAGGGCTGGACAGGGAACACCGGGGAGCTGTTTTTT.

The rearrangement joins TRBV7-2 to TRBJ1-2; no definite D call. Trimming took 4 bases from V and 0 from J, leaving 12 bases between them. From germline, CDR1 is SGHTA and CDR2 FQGNSA. The CDR3 consists of 15 residues. The CDR3: CASSSAFGANYGYTF. CDR3 nucleotide sequence: TGTGCCAGCAGCTCAGCGTTCGGGGCTAACTATGGCTACACCTTC.

The V gene is TRBV19, the J gene TRBJ2-5, with D perhaps TRBD1 (5 bases). Trimming removed 1 base at V and 4 bases at J, with 10 bases between. CDR3 length: 14 residues. Germline loops: CDR1 LNHDA, CDR2 SQIVND (reference sequence). The CDR3 loop reads CASSIGPGSETQYF. Written as DNA, the CDR3 is TGTGCCAGTAGTATAGGTCCAGGGTCAGAGACCCAGTACTTC.

V usage is TRBV3-1 (or the pseudogene TRBV3-2) and J usage is TRBJ1-6, with D unclear. Trimming left V 2 bases short and J 7 bases short, with 9 bases between. The CDR3 spans 14 residues. Germline CDR1 LGHDT, CDR2 YNNKEL (reference sequence). The DNA of the CDR3 is TGTGCCAGCAGCCAATTCAACACCAATTCACCCCTCCACTTT. Amino acid sequence: CASSQFNTNSPLHF.

V usage is TRBV9 and J usage is TRBJ1-2; 7 bases are a match to TRBD1. Germline lookup yields CDR1 SGDLS and CDR2 YYNGEE. V lost 1 base and J lost 4; bases outside the gene matches: 7. This CDR3 has 15 amino acids. For the CDR3, the DNA is TGTGCCAGCAGCGTAACGGGGGGGACAGTCTATGGCTACACCTTC. Protein product: CASSVTGGTVYGYTF.

The chain links TRBV6-2 or TRBV6-3 to TRBJ2-3, with a possible D match to TRBD1 (5 bases). The CDR3 has 14 amino acids. Germline CDR1 is MNHEY and CDR2 is SVGEGT. Trimming removed 2 bases at V and 5 bases at J, with 11 bases between. As DNA, the CDR3 is TGTGCCAGCAGTTACGGCAGGGTGGTAGATACGCAGTATTTT. Translating it yields CASSYGRVVDTQYF.

J is TRBJ1-1 and V is TRBV19, with no clear D. The CDR3 consists of 12 residues. Trimming cost V 7 bases and J 1 base, with 7 bases left between them. From germline, CDR1 is LNHDA and CDR2 SQIVND (reference sequence). The DNA for the CDR3 is TGTGCCAGTACCCTCAGGAACACTGAAGCTTTCTTT. Translation gives CASTLRNTEAFF.

The J gene is TRBJ1-1, the V gene TRBV6-6; D possibly corresponds to TRBD1 (6 bases). The CDR3 runs 17 residues. V was clipped by 5 bases and J by 0 bases, with 19 bases between them. Germline CDR1 reads MNHNY; CDR2 reads SVGAGI (reference sequence). Here the CDR3 DNA reads TGTGCCAGCAGTCCGGCGGGGGCAAGAATCTTGAACACTGAAGCTTTCTTT. It yields the protein CASSPAGARILNTEAFF.

The chain combines TRBV6-6 with TRBJ2-7; 10 bases match TRBD1. V lost 5 bases to trimming and J lost 6 bases; unmatched junction nucleotides: 7. The CDR3 contains 14 residues. Germline V gene lookup returns CDR1 MNHNY and CDR2 SVGAGI (reference sequence). Here the CDR3 DNA reads TGTGCCAGCAGTACATCCGGGACAGGGGTCGAGCAGTACGTC. It specifies CASSTSGTGVEQYV.

The chain recombines TRBV7-9 with TRBJ2-6; D gene ambiguous. There are 17 residues in the CDR3. CDR1 SEHNR and CDR2 FQNEAQ come from the germline V gene (reference sequence). The CDR3 DNA reads as TGTGCTGTGACAAACGGCACCTCAGCTCAGGGGGCCAACGTCCTGACTTTC. Translation gives CAVTNGTSAQGANVLTF.

This chain links TRBV21-1 with TRBJ1-3; the table's D call TRBD1 went unverified against the DNA. TRBV21-1 corresponds to a pseudogene. The CDR3 has 19 residues. DNA for the CDR3: TGTGCCAGCAGCAAAGAGGGCGTAGTTGAACAGGGGGCTGGAAACACCATATATTTT. Its translation is CASSKEGVVEQGAGNTIYF.

The chain employs TRBV30 and TRBJ2-7, with D perhaps TRBD1 (6 bases). Trimming pared 0 bases from V and 7 bases from J, leaving 13 bases between. This CDR3 spans 13 amino acids. Germline CDR1 reads GTSNPN; CDR2 reads SVGIG (reference sequence). The CDR3 bases are TGTGCCTGGAGTGTGAAGGGGGAAAGGGAGCAGTACTTC. Its protein is CAWSVKGEREQYF.

The chain employs TRBV19 and TRBJ1-4; TRBD1 is a possible D gene (5 bases). CDR1 is LNHDA and CDR2 is SQIVND in the germline V gene (reference sequence). V was cut by 5 bases and J by 3 bases, with 13 bases left in between. The CDR3 has 15 amino acids. CDR3 sequence (DNA): TGTGCCAGTAGTTTCCGGGGGAGGGCTAATGAAAAACTGTTTTTT. This encodes CASSFRGRANEKLFF.

This clone appeared once. This chain joins TRBV5-1 and TRBJ1-4; 11 positions match TRBD1. Germline assignment: CDR1 SGHRS and CDR2 YFSETQ. Germline trimming cut 4 bases from V and 7 bases from J; bases unmatched to any gene: 6. The CDR3 consists of 15 residues. In DNA, the CDR3 is TGCGCCAGCAGCCAACCGGGACAGGGGGGTGAAAAACTGTTTTTT. This gives the protein CASSQPGQGGEKLFF.

In its sample, this clone was seen a few times. The V and J genes are TRBV3-1 (or the pseudogene TRBV3-2) and TRBJ1-6; 7 nucleotides agree with TRBD1. The V and J ends lost 2 bases and 7 bases, in that order; junction bases with no gene match: 5. Germline CDR1 reads LGHDT; CDR2 reads YNNKEL (reference sequence). The CDR3 spans 15 residues. The CDR3: CASSQRGGENSPLHF. CDR3 in DNA: TGTGCCAGCAGCCAACGAGGGGGCGAAAATTCACCCCTCCACTTT.

This clone has a handful of counts. The CDR3 DNA is TGTGCCAGCAGTTTAGGGGTTGTTAACTCTGGGGCCAACGTCCTGACTTTC. Translated: CASSLGVVNSGANVLTF. The V gene is TRBV2, the J gene TRBJ2-6, with D possibly matching TRBD1 (5 bases). CDR1 and CDR2 from the germline V gene are SNHLY and FYNNEI. This CDR3 has 17 residues. V lost 5 bases and J lost 0, with 14 bases in between.